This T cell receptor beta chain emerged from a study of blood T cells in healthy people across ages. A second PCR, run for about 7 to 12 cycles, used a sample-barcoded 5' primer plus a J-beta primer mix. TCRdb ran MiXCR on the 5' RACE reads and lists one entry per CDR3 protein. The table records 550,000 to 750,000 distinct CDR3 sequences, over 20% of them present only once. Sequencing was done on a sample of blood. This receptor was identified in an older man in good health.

CDR3 nucleotide sequence: TGTGCCAGCAGCCAATTGGGATACGGGGAGCAGTACTTC. Encoded protein: CASSQLGYGEQYF. The genes are TRBV14 and TRBJ2-7; D gene ambiguous. Trimming shortened V by 2 bases and J by 7 bases, and 12 bases separated the two germline ends. This CDR3 is built from 13 residues. The germline V gene has CDR1 SGHDN and CDR2 FVKESK.